Below, 5 T cell receptor beta chains from the same sample are listed, as sequenced in a study of post-analysis software for immune sequencing data. Whole-study results and caveats: Higher frequency in patients than in controls was seen for roughly 5 TRBV segments, with TRBV5-6, TRBV5-1 and TRBV20-1 among them.

Their specific antigens are unknown. TCR beta libraries were prepared from cDNA with unique molecular identifiers. TCRdb recomputed calls from the PCR reads with MiXCR, one row per CDR3 protein. The repertoire holds about 460,000 distinct CDR3 sequences, roughly 45% seen once, with 9.5% to 13% in the top ten. Material for sequencing was blood. These receptors came from a girl between 10 and 17 years old with multiple sclerosis.

This clonotype occurred once. The V gene is TRBV20-1, the J gene TRBJ2-7, with a possible D match to TRBD2 (6 bases). The germline CDR1 and CDR2 sequences are DFQATT and SNEGSKA (reference sequence). The CDR3 covers 14 residues. Deletions cut 2 bases from V and 2 bases from J, with 13 bases between. The DNA for the CDR3 is TGCAGTGCTAGAAACGGGGGTTCTACCTACGAGCAGTACTTC. Protein sequence: CSARNGGSTYEQYF.

The chain carries TRBV5-6 and TRBJ2-3; D is uncertain. There are 15 residues in the CDR3. Germline V gene lookup returns CDR1 SGHDT and CDR2 YYEEEE. The V gene lost 4 bases and the J gene lost 7 bases, with 19 bases spanning the gap. The CDR3 DNA reads TGTGCCAGCAGCCCACCGACCCGCAGCCGATATACGCAGTATTTT. Protein: CASSPPTRSRYTQYF.

The rearrangement joins TRBV20-1 to TRBJ1-1, with D unclear. V gave up 1 base and J gave up 5 bases, with 8 bases separating them. Germline CDR1 is DFQATT and CDR2 is SNEGSKA (reference sequence). This CDR3 has 12 residues. The CDR3 loop is CSARGRETEAFF. For the CDR3, the DNA is TGCAGTGCTAGAGGACGGGAGACTGAAGCTTTCTTT.

The V and J genes are TRBV29-1 and TRBJ2-7, with D possibly TRBD2 on 6 matching bases. Germline CDR1 is SQVTM and CDR2 is ANQGSEA. The CDR3 sequence is 12 residues long. The germline V and J ends were trimmed by 0 bases and 7 bases, with 10 bases remaining between them. The CDR3 DNA reads as TGCAGCGTTGAAGATCGTGGGAGGGAGCAGTACTTC. Its translation: CSVEDRGREQYF.

The chain has TRBV10-3 and TRBJ2-1; 12 bases are shared with TRBD2. The CDR3 runs 17 residues. In germline, CDR1 is ENHRY, CDR2 SYGVKD. V gave up 2 bases and J gave up 7 bases; unmatched junction bases: 9. The CDR3 here is CAISEQTSGSRRNEQFF. Here the CDR3 DNA reads TGTGCCATCAGTGAGCAGACTAGCGGGAGTAGAAGGAATGAGCAGTTCTTC.